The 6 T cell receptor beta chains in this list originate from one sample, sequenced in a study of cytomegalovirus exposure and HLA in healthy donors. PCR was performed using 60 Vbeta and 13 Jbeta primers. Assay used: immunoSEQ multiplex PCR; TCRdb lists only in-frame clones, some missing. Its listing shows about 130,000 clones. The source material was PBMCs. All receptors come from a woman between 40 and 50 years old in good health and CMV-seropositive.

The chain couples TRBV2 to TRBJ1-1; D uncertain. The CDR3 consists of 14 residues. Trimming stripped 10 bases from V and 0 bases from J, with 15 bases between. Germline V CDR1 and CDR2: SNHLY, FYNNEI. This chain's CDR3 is CATLSGLLNTEAFF. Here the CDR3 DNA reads TGTGCCACCCTATCAGGCCTGTTGAACACTGAAGCTTTCTTT.

The CDR3 region is CASSEHRPLSGNTIYF. CDR3 DNA: TGTGCCAGCAGTGAGCACAGGCCACTCTCTGGAAACACCATATATTTT. The rearrangement uses TRBV6-1 and TRBJ1-3, with a weak D call TRBD1 (5 bases). Between the trimmed V and J ends, which lost 3 bases and 0 bases, there was a span of 12 bases. CDR3 length equals 16 residues. Germline CDR1 is MNHNS and CDR2 is SASEGT.

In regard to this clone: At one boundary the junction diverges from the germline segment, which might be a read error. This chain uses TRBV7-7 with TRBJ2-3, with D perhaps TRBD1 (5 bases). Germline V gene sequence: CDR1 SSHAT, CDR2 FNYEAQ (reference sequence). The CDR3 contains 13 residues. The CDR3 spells CASSTDIIATQYF. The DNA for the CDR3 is TGTGCTAGCAGCACGGACATCATCGCAACGCAGTATTTT.

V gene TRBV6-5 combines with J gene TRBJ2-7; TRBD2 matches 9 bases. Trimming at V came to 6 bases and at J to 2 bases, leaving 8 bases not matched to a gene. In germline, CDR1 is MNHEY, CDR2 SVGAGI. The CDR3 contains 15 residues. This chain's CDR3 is CASRYSGRNPYEQYF. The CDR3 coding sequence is TGTGCCAGCAGGTATAGCGGGAGAAATCCCTACGAGCAGTACTTC.

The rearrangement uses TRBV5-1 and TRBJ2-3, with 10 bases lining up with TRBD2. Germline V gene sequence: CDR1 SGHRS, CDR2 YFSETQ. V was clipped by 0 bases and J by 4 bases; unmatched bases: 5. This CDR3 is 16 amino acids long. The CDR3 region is CASSLGLAGVADTQYF. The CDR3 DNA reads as TGCGCCAGCAGCTTGGGGCTAGCGGGAGTCGCAGATACGCAGTATTTT.

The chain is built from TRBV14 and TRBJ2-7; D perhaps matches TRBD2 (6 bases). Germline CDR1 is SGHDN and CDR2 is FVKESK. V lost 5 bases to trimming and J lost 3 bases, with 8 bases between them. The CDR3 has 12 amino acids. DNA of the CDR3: TGTGCCAGCAGCAGGGACTTCTACGAGCAGTACTTC. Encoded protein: CASSRDFYEQYF. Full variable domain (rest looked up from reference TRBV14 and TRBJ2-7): EAGVTQFPSHSVIEKGQTVTLRCDPISGHDNLYWYRRVMGKEIKFLLHFVKESKQDESGMPNNRFLAERTGGTYSTLKVQPAELEDSGVYFCASSRDFYEQYFGPGTRLTVT.